This T cell receptor (beta chain) was sequenced in a study of Ad26.COV2.S vaccination and SARS-CoV-2 variants. In the study overall: The COV1001 Ad26.COV2.S trial arm included the donor. Participants got Ad26.COV2.S intramuscularly, once or twice 56 days apart. Broader study findings: Analytic work on TCR breadth and depth might have understated the full extent of total T cell responses.

CDR3 length: 16 amino acids. V lost 3 bases, J lost 4 bases, and 3 bases stayed unmatched. CDR1 and CDR2 (germline): LGHDT, YNNKEL (reference sequence). Concerning this clone itself: Its specificity is not known.

The assay was immunoSEQ multiplex PCR, and TCRdb's table has in-frame clones only and misses some. The data hold around 450,000 clones, with roughly 90% observed a single time. Treatment here: some 19 received Ad26.COV2.S at low or high dose, single or two shots; five or six received placebo; per-sample allocation not given. Sampling took place 63 days after the first vaccine or placebo injection. An adult aged 18-55 years in Boston served as the donor. Sequencing used peripheral blood, obtained in a trial of Ad26.COV2.S vaccine versus placebo. The source is a person aged 18-65 years who received the Ad26.COV2.S COVID-19 vaccine or a placebo. The gene calls are TRBV3-1 (or the pseudogene TRBV3-2) and TRBJ2-3; 14 bases are a match to TRBD2. CDR3 protein: CASSQTSGGAADTQYF. The DNA of the CDR3 is TGTGCCAGCAGCCAGACTAGCGGGGGGGCCGCAGATACGCAGTATTTT.